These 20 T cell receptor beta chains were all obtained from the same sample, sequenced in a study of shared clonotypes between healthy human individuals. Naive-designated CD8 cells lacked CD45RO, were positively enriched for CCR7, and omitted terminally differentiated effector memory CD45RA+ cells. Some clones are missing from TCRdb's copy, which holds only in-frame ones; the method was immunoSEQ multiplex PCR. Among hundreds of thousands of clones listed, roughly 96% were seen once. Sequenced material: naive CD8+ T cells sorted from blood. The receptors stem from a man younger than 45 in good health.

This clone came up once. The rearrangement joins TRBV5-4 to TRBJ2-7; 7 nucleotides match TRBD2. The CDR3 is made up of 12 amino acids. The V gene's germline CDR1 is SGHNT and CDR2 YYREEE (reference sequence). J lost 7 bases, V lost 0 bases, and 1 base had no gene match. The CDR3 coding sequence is TGTGCCAGCAGCTTGGTAGCGGGTGAGCAGTACTTC. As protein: CASSLVAGEQYF.

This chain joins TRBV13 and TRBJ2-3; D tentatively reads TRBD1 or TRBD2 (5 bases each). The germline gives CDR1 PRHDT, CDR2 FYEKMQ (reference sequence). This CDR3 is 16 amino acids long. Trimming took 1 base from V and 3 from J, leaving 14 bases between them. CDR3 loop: CASSLERGVLTDTQYF. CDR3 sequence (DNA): TGTGCCAGCAGCTTAGAACGAGGGGTGCTAACAGATACGCAGTATTTT. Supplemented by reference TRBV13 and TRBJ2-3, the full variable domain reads AAGVIQSPRHLIKEKRETATLKCYPIPRHDTVYWYQQGPGQDPQFLISFYEKMQSDKGSIPDRFSAQQFSDYHSELNMSSLELGDSALYFCASSLERGVLTDTQYFGPGTRLTVL.

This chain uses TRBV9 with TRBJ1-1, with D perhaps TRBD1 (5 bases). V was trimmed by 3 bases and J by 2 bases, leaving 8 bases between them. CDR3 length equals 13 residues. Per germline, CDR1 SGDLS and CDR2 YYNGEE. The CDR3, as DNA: TGTGCCAGCAGCGCAGGGAGAAACACTGAAGCTTTCTTT. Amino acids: CASSAGRNTEAFF. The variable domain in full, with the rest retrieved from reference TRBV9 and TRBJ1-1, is DSGVTQTPKHLITATGQRVTLRCSPRSGDLSVYWYQQSLDQGLQFLIQYYNGEERAKGNILERFSAQQFPDLHSELNLSSLELGDSALYFCASSAGRNTEAFFGQGTRLTVV.

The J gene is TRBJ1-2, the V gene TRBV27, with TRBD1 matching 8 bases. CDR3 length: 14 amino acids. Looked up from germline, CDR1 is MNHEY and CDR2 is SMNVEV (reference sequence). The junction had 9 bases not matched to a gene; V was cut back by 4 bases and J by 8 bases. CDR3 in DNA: TGTGCCAGCAGTTCTGGACAGGGCTTGAGAGGCTACACCTTC. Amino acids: CASSSGQGLRGYTF.

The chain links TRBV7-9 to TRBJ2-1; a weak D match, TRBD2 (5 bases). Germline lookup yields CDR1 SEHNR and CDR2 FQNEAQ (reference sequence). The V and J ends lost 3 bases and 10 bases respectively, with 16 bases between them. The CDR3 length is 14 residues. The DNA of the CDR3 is TGTGCCAGCAGCTTGAGGGTATCGTATGAGGAGCAGTTCTTC. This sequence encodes CASSLRVSYEEQFF.

CDR3 amino acids: CASSRDRVYEQYF. The CDR3 bases are TGTGCCAGCAGCCGGGACAGGGTCTACGAGCAGTACTTC. This sequence joins TRBV28 and TRBJ2-7; 9 bases match TRBD1. CDR3 length: 13 residues. The junction had 3 bases not matched to a gene; V was cut back by 6 bases and J by 3 bases. In germline, CDR1 is MDHEN, CDR2 SYDVKM.

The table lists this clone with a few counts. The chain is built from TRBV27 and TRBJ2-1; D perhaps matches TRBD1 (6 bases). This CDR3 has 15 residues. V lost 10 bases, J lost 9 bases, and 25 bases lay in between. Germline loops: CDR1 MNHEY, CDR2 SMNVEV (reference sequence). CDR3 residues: CATNIRGRGSGEQFF. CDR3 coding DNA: TGTGCCACCAACATTAGAGGAAGGGGGTCTGGTGAGCAGTTCTTC.

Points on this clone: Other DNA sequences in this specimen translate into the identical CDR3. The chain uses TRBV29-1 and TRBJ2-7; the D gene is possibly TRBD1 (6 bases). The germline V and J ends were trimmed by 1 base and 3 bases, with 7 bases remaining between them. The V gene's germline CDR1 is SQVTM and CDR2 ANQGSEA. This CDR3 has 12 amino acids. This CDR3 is CSVEAQGYEQYF. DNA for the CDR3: TGCAGCGTTGAAGCACAGGGCTACGAGCAGTACTTC.

The CDR3 DNA reads TGTGCCAGCAGTCTGGATGGCTACACCTTC. It translates to CASSLDGYTF. The rearrangement uses TRBV6-6 and TRBJ1-2; D gene unclear. This CDR3 comprises 10 residues. The germline V and J ends were trimmed by 5 bases and 6 bases, with 4 bases remaining between them. Germline V gene lookup returns CDR1 MNHNY and CDR2 SVGAGI (reference sequence).

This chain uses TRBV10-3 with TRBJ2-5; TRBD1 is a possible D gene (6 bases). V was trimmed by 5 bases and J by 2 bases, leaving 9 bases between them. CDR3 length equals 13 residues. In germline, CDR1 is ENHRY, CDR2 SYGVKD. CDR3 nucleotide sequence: TGTGCCATCAGTACCGACAGGCAAGAGACCCAGTACTTC. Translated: CAISTDRQETQYF.

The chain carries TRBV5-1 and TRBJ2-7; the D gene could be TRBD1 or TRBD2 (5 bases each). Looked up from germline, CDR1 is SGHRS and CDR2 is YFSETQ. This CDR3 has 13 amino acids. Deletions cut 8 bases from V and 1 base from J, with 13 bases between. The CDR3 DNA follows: TGCGCCAGTGGGGAGTCAGGGTCCTACGAGCAGTACTTC. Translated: CASGESGSYEQYF.

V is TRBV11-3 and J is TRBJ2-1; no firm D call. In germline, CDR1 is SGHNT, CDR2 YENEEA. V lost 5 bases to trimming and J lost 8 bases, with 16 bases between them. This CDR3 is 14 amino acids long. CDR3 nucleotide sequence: TGTGCCAGCAGCCCGAATAATCGGCTGGATGAGCAGTTCTTC. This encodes CASSPNNRLDEQFF.

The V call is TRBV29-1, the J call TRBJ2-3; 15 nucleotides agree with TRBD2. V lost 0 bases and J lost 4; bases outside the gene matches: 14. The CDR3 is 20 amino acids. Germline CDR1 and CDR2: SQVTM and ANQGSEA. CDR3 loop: CSVEELLASGLAGGPDTQYF. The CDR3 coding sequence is TGCAGCGTTGAAGAATTGCTGGCCTCTGGACTAGCGGGAGGGCCAGATACGCAGTATTTT.

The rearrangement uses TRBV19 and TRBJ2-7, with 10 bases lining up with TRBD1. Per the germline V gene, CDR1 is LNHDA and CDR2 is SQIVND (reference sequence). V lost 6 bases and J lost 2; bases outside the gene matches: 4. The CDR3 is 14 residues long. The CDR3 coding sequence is TGTGCCAGTAGCTACGGGACAGGGGCCTACGAGCAGTACTTC. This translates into CASSYGTGAYEQYF.

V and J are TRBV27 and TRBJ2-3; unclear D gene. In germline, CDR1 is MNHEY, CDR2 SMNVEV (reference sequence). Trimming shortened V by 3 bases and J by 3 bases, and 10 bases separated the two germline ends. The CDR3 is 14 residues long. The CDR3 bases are TGTGCCAGCAGTTTGGATAGGGTGACAGATACGCAGTATTTT. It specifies CASSLDRVTDTQYF.

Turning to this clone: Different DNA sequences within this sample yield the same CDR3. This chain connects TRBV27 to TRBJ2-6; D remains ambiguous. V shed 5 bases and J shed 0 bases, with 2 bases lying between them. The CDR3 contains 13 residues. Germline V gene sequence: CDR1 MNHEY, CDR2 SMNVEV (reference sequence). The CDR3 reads CASSLSGANVLTF. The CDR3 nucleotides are TGTGCCAGCAGTCTCTCTGGGGCCAACGTCCTGACTTTC.

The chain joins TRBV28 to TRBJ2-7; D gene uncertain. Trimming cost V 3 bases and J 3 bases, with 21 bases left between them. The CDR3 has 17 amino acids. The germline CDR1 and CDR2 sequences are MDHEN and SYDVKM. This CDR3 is CASSFPARETVLYEQYF. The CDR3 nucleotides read TGTGCCAGCAGTTTCCCCGCAAGGGAAACGGTTCTCTACGAGCAGTACTTC.

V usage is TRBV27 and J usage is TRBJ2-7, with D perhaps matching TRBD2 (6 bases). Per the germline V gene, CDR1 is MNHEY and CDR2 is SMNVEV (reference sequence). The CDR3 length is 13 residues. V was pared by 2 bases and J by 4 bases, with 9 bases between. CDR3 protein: CASSLRRGYEQYF. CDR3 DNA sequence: TGTGCCAGCAGTTTAAGGAGGGGTTACGAGCAGTACTTC.

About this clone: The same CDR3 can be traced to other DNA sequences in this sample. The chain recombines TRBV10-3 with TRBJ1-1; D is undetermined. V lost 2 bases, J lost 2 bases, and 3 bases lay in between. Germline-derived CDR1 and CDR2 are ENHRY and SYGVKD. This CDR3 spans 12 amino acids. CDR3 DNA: TGTGCCATCAGTGAGGGTAACACTGAAGCTTTCTTT. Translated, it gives CAISEGNTEAFF.

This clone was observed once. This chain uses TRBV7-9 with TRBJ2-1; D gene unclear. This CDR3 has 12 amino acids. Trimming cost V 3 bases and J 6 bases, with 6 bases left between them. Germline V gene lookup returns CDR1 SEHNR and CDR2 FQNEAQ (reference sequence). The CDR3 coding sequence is TGTGCCAGCAGCTTGGACCCCAATGAGCAGTTCTTC. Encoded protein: CASSLDPNEQFF.